This TCR beta chain originates from a study of blood T cell repertoires in COVID-19. This clone was seen more than once but under ten times. The method was immunoSEQ multiplex PCR; TCRdb's version includes in-frame clones alone and lacks a portion of them. The sample contains more than 400,000 clones, approximately 90% of which appear only once. Sample: PBMCs or T cells enriched from blood (not recorded which). The clonotype comes from a woman under 30 who had recovered from COVID-19.

DNA for the CDR3: TGTGCCAGCAGCAGGCTAGACTCCACTAACTATGGCTACACCTTC. Translated: CASSRLDSTNYGYTF. The chain employs TRBV5-6 and TRBJ1-2; D ambiguous. Germline V lookup: CDR1 SGHDT, CDR2 YYEEEE. The length of the CDR3 is 15 residues. V lost 4 bases and J 0 bases, leaving 13 bases between the germline ends.